A selection of T cell receptor beta chains follows, all from one sample in a study of human versus mouse CDR3 diversity and MHC coevolution. Repertoires were generated with immunoSEQ multiplex PCR, while TCRdb's copy carries only in-frame clones and drops some. The sample shows about 77,000 clones, 92% of them seen only once. The sample taken for sequencing was naive CD4+ T cells from blood. Source of these receptors: a person aged 25 to 69 in good health. CDR3s include the opening cysteine and the closing phenylalanine or tryptophan. The order of the fields is D gene, J gene, clone size, V gene, CDR3 DNA, CDR3 protein. The D gene is left open where the match is weak. Some rows mark clone size as missing; the rest say once, few, many or name a class of expanded clone.

NA | TRBJ2-7 | once | TRBV6-1 | TGTGCCAGCAGTATCCAGGGGACCTACGAGCAGTACTTC | CASSIQGTYEQYF
TRBD1 | TRBJ1-1 | NA | TRBV5-1 | TGCGCCAGCAGCTTACAGGGGGACGTCACTGAAGCTTTCTTT | CASSLQGDVTEAFF
TRBD1 | TRBJ2-7 | NA | TRBV10-3 | TGTGCCATCAGTGAGGGACAGGGATTTACCTACGAGCAGTACTTC | CAISEGQGFTYEQYF
NA | TRBJ1-4 | NA | TRBV18 | TGTGCCAGCTCACCTCGAGGACAGTATTTTGCAACTAATGAAAAACTGTTTTTT | CASSPRGQYFATNEKLFF
NA | TRBJ2-7 | NA | TRBV1 | TGCACCAGCAGCCAGGGGTGGATCAGGGGCGAGCAGTACTTC | CTSSQGWIRGEQYF
NA | TRBJ1-2 | NA | TRBV10-3 | TGTGCCATCAGTGAACAGATCTATGGCTACACCTTC | CAISEQIYGYTF
NA | TRBJ2-2 | NA | TRBV30 | TGTGCCTGGACTCGCCGACTAGGTGGCGGGGAGCTGTTTTTT | CAWTRRLGGGELFF
NA | TRBJ1-3 | NA | TRBV30 | TGTGCCTGGAGTGTACTCCGAAACACCATATATTTT | CAWSVLRNTIYF
TRBD1 | TRBJ2-1 | NA | TRBV10-1 | TGCGCCAGCAGTCGGGACAGGGTGAATGAGCAGTTCTTC | CASSRDRVNEQFF
NA | TRBJ2-5 | NA | TRBV5-6 | TGTGCCAGCAGCTTGGAAGGGGGTAGGGGGACCCAGTACTTC | CASSLEGGRGTQYF
NA | TRBJ2-7 | NA | TRBV6-5 | TGTGCCAGCAGTGTCTACGACGAGCAGTACTTC | CASSVYDEQYF
NA | TRBJ2-5 | NA | TRBV6-4 | TGTGCCAGCAGCTCGGGACTTGGGGAGACCCAGTACTTC | CASSSGLGETQYF
NA | TRBJ1-6 | once | TRBV27 | TGTGCCAGCAGTTTGGCAGGGGCTAATAATTCACCCCTCCACTTT | CASSLAGANNSPLHF
NA | TRBJ2-1 | NA | TRBV5-1 | TGCGCCAGCAGCCATAGTCTCAATGAGCAGTTCTTC | CASSHSLNEQFF
NA | TRBJ2-7 | NA | TRBV5-1 | TGCGCCAGCAGCTCAGAGGTAGGGGGGCAGTACTTC | CASSSEVGGQYF
TRBD2 | TRBJ2-5 | NA | TRBV5-1 | TGCGCCAGCAGCTTGGGTACGACTAGCGGGGCACGTGGGGAGACCCAGTACTTC | CASSLGTTSGARGETQYF
TRBD1 | TRBJ2-7 | NA | TRBV5-4 | TGTGCCAGCAGCTTGGCCGGGACAGGGAGCTCCTACGAGCAGTACTTC | CASSLAGTGSSYEQYF
NA | TRBJ2-3 | NA | TRBV5-1 | TGCGCCAGCAGCGGGGGCCAAAGGGATACGCAGTATTTT | CASSGGQRDTQYF
NA | TRBJ2-7 | NA | TRBV5-1 | TGCGCCAGCAGCCCGGGACTCCGTGACGAGCAGTACTTC | CASSPGLRDEQYF
NA | TRBJ2-7 | NA | TRBV29-1 | TGCAGCGAGCGACAGGGACTGCGGTACGAGCAGTACTTC | CSERQGLRYEQYF
TRBD1 | TRBJ1-1 | NA | TRBV6-5 | TGTGCCAGCAGTTTGCCGGGACAGGGGAGGATCACTGAAGCTTTCTTT | CASSLPGQGRITEAFF
NA | TRBJ2-7 | NA | TRBV4-1 | TGCGCCAGCAGCCAAGCCGGAGGAACGGGTACGACCTACGAGCGGTACTTC | CASSQAGGTGTTYERYF
NA | TRBJ1-5 | NA | TRBV9 | TGTGCCAGCAGCGCAGACAATAGCAATCAGCCCCAGCATTTT | CASSADNSNQPQHF